The clone carrying this T cell receptor (beta chain) was counted only a few times. Only in-frame clones appear in the TCRdb table, and some are missing; sequencing was by immunoSEQ multiplex PCR. The sample has some 160,000 clones, about 83% seen once; the top ten hold approximately 15%. The V gene's germline CDR1 is SNHLY and CDR2 FYNNEI. The CDR3 loop spans 12 amino acids. V dropped 11 bases and J dropped 2 bases, with 12 bases sitting between them. The data derive from a study of blood T cell repertoires in COVID-19. Input material: peripheral blood. The sequence derives from a woman of 80 years or more with acute or convalescent COVID-19. V is TRBV2 and J is TRBJ1-2; D perhaps matches TRBD1 (6 bases). Here the CDR3 reads CAGQGINYGYTF. DNA for the CDR3: TGTGCCGGCCAGGGGATAAACTATGGCTACACCTTC.